This T cell receptor (beta chain) was profiled in a study of blood T cell repertoires in COVID-19. Study background: The origin of the acute and convalescent COVID-19 samples was the United States, Italy and Spain.

Original processing notes: Reference gene primer amplification gave nucleated cell count estimates. Profiling relied on immunoSEQ multiplex PCR, and the TCRdb table lists in-frame clones only, not all of them. V and J calls and clone size are given by that table; D and trimming were obtained from the DNA. The sample gives 150,000 to 200,000 clones, approximately 90% of which show up once; about 4% is in the top ten. Germline V gene data show CDR1 as MNHNS and CDR2 as SASEGT. This CDR3 comprises 13 residues. V dropped 2 bases and J dropped 6 bases, with 7 bases sitting between them. The sequence came from a woman aged 30 to 39 with acute or convalescent COVID-19. This chain uses TRBV6-1 with TRBJ2-2; D uncertain. Sequences were obtained from peripheral blood. The CDR3 coding sequence is TGTGCCAGCAGTGAACCGAGCCCCGGGGAGCTGTTTTTT. Translation: CASSEPSPGELFF.